The clone carrying this TCR beta chain was seen just once. Its antigen is unknown. The CDR3 is 12 amino acids. Germline assignment: CDR1 GTSNPN and CDR2 SVGIG (reference sequence). V was cut by 5 bases and J by 5 bases, with 12 bases left in between. The sample belongs to a study of Ad26.COV2.S vaccination and SARS-CoV-2 variants. Study outcomes and limitations: Ad26.COV2.S recipients had broader spike-specific TCRs (P = 0.0014).

Here immunoSEQ multiplex PCR was the method, and the copy in TCRdb shows in-frame clones only, minus some. The data show around 45,000 clones, with roughly 80% seen just once and more than 45% held by the top ten. The receptor was derived from a human donor who had recovered from COVID-19. The sample consisted of peripheral blood, taken after recovery from COVID-19. The chain employs TRBV30 and TRBJ1-2; the D gene is possibly TRBD1 (5 bases). CDR3 amino acids: CAWGGDRYGYTF. CDR3 nucleotide sequence: TGTGCCTGGGGGGGAGACAGATATGGCTACACCTTC.